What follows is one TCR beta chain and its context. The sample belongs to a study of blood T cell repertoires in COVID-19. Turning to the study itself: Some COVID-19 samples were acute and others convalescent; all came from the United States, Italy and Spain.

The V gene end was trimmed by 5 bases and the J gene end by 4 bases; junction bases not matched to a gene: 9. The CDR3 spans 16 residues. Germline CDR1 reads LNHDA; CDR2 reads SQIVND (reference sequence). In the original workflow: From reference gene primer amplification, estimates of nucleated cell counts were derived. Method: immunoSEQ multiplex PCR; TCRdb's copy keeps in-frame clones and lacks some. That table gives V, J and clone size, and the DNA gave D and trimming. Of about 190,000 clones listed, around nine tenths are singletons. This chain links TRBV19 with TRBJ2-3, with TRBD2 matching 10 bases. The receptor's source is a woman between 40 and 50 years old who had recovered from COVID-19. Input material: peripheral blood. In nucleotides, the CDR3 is TGTGCCAGTAGTCCGATGACTAGCGGGCGCGCAGATACGCAGTATTTT. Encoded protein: CASSPMTSGRADTQYF.